A selection of T cell receptor beta chains follows, all from one sample in a study of shared clonotypes between healthy human individuals. Method: immunoSEQ multiplex PCR; TCRdb's copy keeps in-frame clones and lacks some. This table has roughly 1,500,000 clones, 95% to 99% appearing once. Sequenced input: naive CD4+ T cells sorted from blood. These receptors all come from a man in his thirties or forties in good health. Both conserved end residues are part of each CDR3. Fields, in order: D gene, clone size, V gene, J gene, CDR3 length, CDR3 protein, CDR3 DNA. D genes are given only for firm matches. Expanded clones get a size class; other rows say once, few or many, or leave the size out.

TRBD1	.	TRBV28	TRBJ2-1	17	CASSSLGTGEAYNEQFF	TGTGCCAGCAGTTCCTTAGGGACAGGGGAAGCTTACAATGAGCAGTTCTTC
TRBD1	.	TRBV5-4	TRBJ2-1	13	CASSYRQGTEQFF	TGTGCCAGCAGTTATCGACAGGGTACTGAGCAGTTCTTC
.	once	TRBV6-5	TRBJ1-1	15	CASSHRTIMNTEAFF	TGTGCCAGCAGTCACAGGACAATCATGAACACTGAAGCTTTCTTT
.	.	TRBV5-6	TRBJ1-1	18	CASSLYGEGSNLVAEAFF	TGTGCCAGCAGCTTGTACGGGGAGGGGTCGAACTTAGTCGCTGAAGCTTTCTTT
.	.	TRBV29-1	TRBJ1-2	12	CSVGWEISGYTF	TGCAGCGTTGGTTGGGAGATCTCTGGCTACACCTTC
.	.	TRBV27	TRBJ1-1	17	CASSSTKLQDLNTEAFF	TGTGCCAGCAGTTCCACTAAACTCCAGGATCTGAACACTGAAGCTTTCTTT
TRBD1	.	TRBV28	TRBJ1-5	15	CASRTGDFSNQPQHF	TGTGCCAGCAGAACAGGGGATTTTAGCAATCAGCCCCAGCATTTT
TRBD1	.	TRBV19	TRBJ1-5	15	CASRTEDRASQPQHF	TGTGCCAGTAGGACCGAGGACAGGGCGAGCCAGCCCCAGCATTTT
.	.	TRBV11-3	TRBJ2-1	18	CASSLDPGAGAWNNEQFF	TGTGCCAGCAGCTTAGATCCGGGGGCGGGGGCCTGGAACAATGAGCAGTTCTTC
.	.	TRBV5-1	TRBJ1-2	15	CASSENRDHDGGYTF	TGCGCCAGCAGCGAGAACCGGGACCACGACGGTGGCTACACCTTC
.	.	TRBV21-1	TRBJ1-5	13	CASSNFDNQPQHF	TGTGCCAGCAGCAATTTCGATAATCAGCCCCAGCATTTT
.	.	TRBV5-1	TRBJ2-2	16	CASSPGRQVNTGELFF	TGCGCCAGCAGCCCCGGCCGACAGGTGAACACCGGGGAGCTGTTTTTT
.	.	TRBV10-3	TRBJ2-1	20	CAISDPSSRSGDGKNNEQFF	TGTGCCATCAGTGACCCCTCGAGCAGGTCCGGGGATGGGAAGAACAATGAGCAGTTCTTC
.	.	TRBV4-3	TRBJ2-7	14	CASSQGVRGWEQYF	TGCGCCAGCAGCCAAGGGGTTCGGGGGTGGGAGCAGTACTTC
TRBD1	.	TRBV5-4	TRBJ1-3	14	CASSKGQGRNTIYF	TGTGCCAGCAGCAAGGGACAGGGGAGAAACACCATATATTTT
.	.	TRBV5-4	TRBJ2-4	15	CASSSRGETGNIQYF	TGTGCCAGCAGCTCCCGTGGGGAGACGGGGAACATTCAGTACTTC
TRBD1	.	TRBV5-4	TRBJ2-1	15	CASSLGMPGGDEQFF	TGTGCCAGCAGCTTGGGAATGCCAGGGGGCGATGAGCAGTTCTTC
.	.	TRBV7-2	TRBJ2-3	12	CASSFSADTQYF	TGTGCCAGCAGCTTCTCAGCGGATACGCAGTATTTT
.	.	TRBV6-5	TRBJ1-1	16	CASSYSNWQGFTEAFF	TGTGCCAGCAGTTACTCGAACTGGCAGGGCTTCACTGAAGCTTTCTTT
.	.	TRBV7-8	TRBJ2-2	13	CASSRREAGELFF	TGTGCCAGCAGCCGGAGGGAGGCCGGGGAGCTGTTTTTT
TRBD1	.	TRBV5-1	TRBJ2-5	16	CASSFTGTGVGETQYF	TGCGCCAGCAGCTTTACCGGGACAGGGGTTGGAGAGACCCAGTACTTC
.	.	TRBV11-2	TRBJ2-5	12	CASSAQRETQYF	TGTGCCAGCAGCGCACAGAGAGAGACCCAGTACTTC